Listed below are T cell receptor beta chains from one sample, sequenced in a study of shared T cell receptors in the human thymus. The method was immunoSEQ multiplex PCR; TCRdb's version includes in-frame clones alone and lacks a portion of them. The sample consists of 500,000 to 850,000 clones, about 89% of them appearing once. The same sample was also used in a study of human thymus T cells.

Sequencing was done on a sample of thymocytes. These receptors all stem from a boy under three years old with a congenital heart defect. The CDR3 runs from the conserved cysteine through the conserved F or W.

>TRBV11-2|TRBJ2-3
CASSLQGWADTQYF
>TRBV7-4|TRBJ1-1
CASSPRPTGDTEAFF
>TRBV30|TRBJ1-4
CAWSVHPFATNEKLFF
>TRBV29-1|TRBJ2-5
CSVVRTSGKETQYF
>TRBV5-1|TRBJ2-1
CASSGTLGTSGKEQFF
>TRBV28|TRBJ1-5
CASSSRGHGYNQPQHF
>TRBV28|TRBJ1-2
CAGLGTGKRGVYGYTF
>TRBV5-6|TRBJ1-1
CASSSLGPTDINTEAFF
>TRBV14|TRBJ1-4
CASSQERGTGYEKLFF
>TRBV7-9|TRBJ2-3
CASSFRGPGRGTDTQYF
>TRBV4-1|TRBJ1-5
CASSQVMAQPQHF
>TRBV6-1|TRBJ1-4
CASSEHRTTNEKLFF
>TRBV5-1|TRBJ2-7
CASSLAGTSIGYEQYF
>TRBV4-1|TRBJ2-1
CASSQRGTSDPTRNEQFF
>TRBV27|TRBJ2-1
CASSSPSGIEQFF
>TRBV5-5|TRBJ2-1
CASSHSLQKLASYNEQFF
>TRBV19|TRBJ1-2
CASTTLQGRGYTF
>TRBV7-4|TRBJ1-1
CASSLPIFRGVNTEAFF
>TRBV21-1|TRBJ2-7
CASSTRDRGLSYEQYF
>TRBV15|TRBJ2-7
CATSRDGRGMEEQYF
>TRBV5-1|TRBJ2-3
CASSLAGSSTDTQYF
>TRBV25-1|TRBJ1-4
CASRRGPINEKLFF
>TRBV28|TRBJ1-6
CASSLSVETYNSPLHF
>TRBV5-3|TRBJ2-3
CARSPTTRFAADTQYF
>TRBV7-9|TRBJ2-1
CASTRYRVDNEQFF
>TRBV28|TRBJ1-1
CASTPQGGPTEAFF
>TRBV25-1|TRBJ2-7
CASSEVDRSYEQYF
>TRBV5-4|TRBJ1-6
CATAREASNSPLHF
>TRBV5-6|TRBJ1-5
CASSRTGDQPQHF
>TRBV28|TRBJ2-7
CASVGGTGTTYEQYF
>TRBV7-3|TRBJ2-7
CASSSRVNSSPYEQYF
>TRBV13|TRBJ1-3
CATGTGAFSGNTIYF